This T cell receptor (beta chain) was obtained from a study of T-cell memory formation after mild COVID-19. In regard to this clonotype: What it recognizes is unknown.

Study outcomes and limitations: The finding that pre-infection memory included some responding clones suggested that cross-reactive memory joined. In second-wave clones peaking day 37, SARS-CoV-2 specificity remained unconfirmed. Shrinking CD4+ clones were chiefly CM and EM; CD8+ ones were chiefly EMRA.

Germline V gene sequence: CDR1 KGHDR, CDR2 SFDVKD. The CDR3 is 15 residues long. V trimming: 3 bases; J trimming: 7 bases; junction bases outside the gene matches: 9. Sample barcodes and UMIs were carried by the TCR alpha and TCR beta cDNA libraries that 5'RACE generated with constant-segment primers. From the 5' RACE reads, TCRdb called clonotypes with MiXCR, one entry per CDR3 protein. The sample has 450,000 or so distinct CDR3 sequences, approximately 20% seen once. The chain couples TRBV24-1 to TRBJ2-3; 7 bases match TRBD1. The specimen sequenced was PBMCs or a T cell subset sorted from them (not recorded which). This receptor was taken from an adult woman who had mild COVID-19 (a few samples of this study predate the infection). Cell type and time point are not known. CDR3 in amino acids: CATSDPDRVGNTQYF. DNA for the CDR3: TGTGCCACCAGTGATCCTGACAGGGTAGGAAATACGCAGTATTTT.